What follows are 4 T cell receptor beta chains derived from one specimen sequenced in a study of blood T cell repertoires in COVID-19. Sequencing used immunoSEQ multiplex PCR; TCRdb keeps in-frame clones, though not all of them. Here the sample spans about 170,000 clones, 92% being singletons. Material: peripheral blood. Receptors originate from a man in his thirties or forties with COVID-19, enrolled during active disease.

As to this clone: The same CDR3 can be traced to other DNA sequences in this sample. The chain uses TRBV6-5 and TRBJ2-7; 9 positions match TRBD1. The CDR3 runs 14 residues. Unmatched junction bases numbered 3, after V lost 2 bases and J lost 4 bases. The germline CDR1 and CDR2 sequences are MNHEY and SVGAGI. The CDR3 DNA reads TGTGCCAGCAGTTACGACAGGGGGATTTACGAGCAGTACTTC. Amino acid sequence: CASSYDRGIYEQYF.

The chain has TRBV2 and TRBJ1-1, with a weak D call TRBD1 (5 bases). The length of the CDR3 is 15 residues. Between the trimmed V and J ends, which lost 3 bases and 5 bases, there was a span of 16 bases. Germline V gene lookup returns CDR1 SNHLY and CDR2 FYNNEI. CDR3 DNA sequence: TGTGCCAGCAGTGAGGAGTTAGCAGGGCGAACTGAAGCTTTCTTT. Translated, it gives CASSEELAGRTEAFF.

This sequence joins TRBV30 and TRBJ1-1, with a tentative D call TRBD1 (6 bases). CDR1 is GTSNPN and CDR2 is SVGIG in the germline V gene (reference sequence). V was shortened by 0 bases and J by 9 bases, with 8 bases between the two germline ends. This CDR3 comprises 11 residues. The DNA for the CDR3 is TGTGCCTGGAGTGTACAGGGCAAAGCTTTCTTT. This encodes CAWSVQGKAFF.

This chain joins TRBV28 and TRBJ1-5; possibly TRBD1 for D (6 bases). The CDR3 is 16 amino acids. V gave up 6 bases and J gave up 6 bases, with 21 bases separating them. Germline V gene sequence: CDR1 MDHEN, CDR2 SYDVKM. CDR3 residues: CASSSMDRKGPQPQHF. CDR3 coding DNA: TGTGCCAGCAGCAGCATGGACAGAAAGGGCCCTCAGCCCCAGCATTTT.